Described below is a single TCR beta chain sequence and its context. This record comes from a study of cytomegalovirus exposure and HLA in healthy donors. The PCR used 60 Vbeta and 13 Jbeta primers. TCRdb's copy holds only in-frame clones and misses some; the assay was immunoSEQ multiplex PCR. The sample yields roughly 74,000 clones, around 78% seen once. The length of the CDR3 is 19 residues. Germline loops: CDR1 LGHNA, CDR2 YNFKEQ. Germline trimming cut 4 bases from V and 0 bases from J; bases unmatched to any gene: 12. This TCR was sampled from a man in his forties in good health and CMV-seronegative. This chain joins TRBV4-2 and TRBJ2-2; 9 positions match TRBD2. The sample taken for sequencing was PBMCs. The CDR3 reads CASSLRYSGGNANTGELFF. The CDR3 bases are TGTGCCAGCAGCCTACGATATAGCGGGGGAAACGCGAACACCGGGGAGCTGTTTTTT.